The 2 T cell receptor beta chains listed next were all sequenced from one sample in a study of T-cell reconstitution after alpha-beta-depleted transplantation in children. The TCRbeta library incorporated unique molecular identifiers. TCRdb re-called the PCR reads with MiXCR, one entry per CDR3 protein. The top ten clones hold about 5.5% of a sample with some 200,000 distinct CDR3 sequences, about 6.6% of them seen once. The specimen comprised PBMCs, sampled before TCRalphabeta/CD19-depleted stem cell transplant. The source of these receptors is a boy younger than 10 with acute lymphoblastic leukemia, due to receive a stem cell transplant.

The CDR3 loop reads CSVDLGFEYTEAFF. The CDR3 bases are TGCAGCGTTGATTTGGGATTTGAATACACTGAAGCTTTCTTT. V and J are TRBV29-1 and TRBJ1-1; D gene uncertain. CDR3 size: 14 residues. V lost 3 bases to trimming and J lost 3 bases, with 14 bases between them. Germline V gene data show CDR1 as SQVTM and CDR2 as ANQGSEA.

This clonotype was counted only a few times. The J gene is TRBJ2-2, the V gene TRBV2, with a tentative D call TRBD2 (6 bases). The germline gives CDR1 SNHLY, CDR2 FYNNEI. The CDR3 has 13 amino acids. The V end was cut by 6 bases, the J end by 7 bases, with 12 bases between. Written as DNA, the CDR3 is TGTGCCAGCAGGGGCGGGGTCGGCGGGGAGCTGTTTTTT. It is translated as CASRGGVGGELFF.